This TCR beta chain was identified in a study of blood T cell repertoires in COVID-19. At the level of the study: Samples representing acute and convalescent COVID-19 were sourced from the United States, Italy and Spain.

This CDR3 comprises 16 residues. Method: immunoSEQ multiplex PCR; TCRdb's copy keeps in-frame clones and lacks some. The sample lists about 380,000 clones, approximately 90% occurring once. All enrollees were about 18 to 90 years old and from 20 to 30 US areas. Participants' own reports of clinical history determined their cohort assignment. Recovered participants had two consecutive negative NP/OP PCR tests, healthcare professional clearance, or symptom resolution. The specimen sequenced was PBMCs or T cells enriched from blood (not recorded which). This sequence was found in a woman under 30 who had recovered from COVID-19. This chain links TRBV1 with TRBJ2-1; TRBD1 was called by the table and not checked on the DNA. TRBV1 is noted as a pseudogene. The CDR3, as DNA: TGCACCAGCAGCCATTGGGACACCTTCACCTACAATGAGCAGTTCTTC. This sequence encodes CTSSHWDTFTYNEQFF.